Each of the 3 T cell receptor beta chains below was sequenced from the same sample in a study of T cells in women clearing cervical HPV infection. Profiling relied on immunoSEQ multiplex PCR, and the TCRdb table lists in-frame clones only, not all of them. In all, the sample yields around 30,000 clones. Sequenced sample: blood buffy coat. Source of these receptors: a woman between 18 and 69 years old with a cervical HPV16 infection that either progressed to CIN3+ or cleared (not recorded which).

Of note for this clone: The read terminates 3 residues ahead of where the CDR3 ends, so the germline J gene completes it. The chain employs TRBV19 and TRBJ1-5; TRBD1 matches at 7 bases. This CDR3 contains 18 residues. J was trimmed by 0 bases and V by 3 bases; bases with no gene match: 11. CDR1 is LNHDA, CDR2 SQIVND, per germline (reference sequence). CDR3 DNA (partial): TGTGCCAGTAGTATCCGGGACAGCTTACTTTATAGCAATCAGCCC. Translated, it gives CASSIRDSLLYSNQP. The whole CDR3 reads CASSIRDSLLYSNQPQHF.

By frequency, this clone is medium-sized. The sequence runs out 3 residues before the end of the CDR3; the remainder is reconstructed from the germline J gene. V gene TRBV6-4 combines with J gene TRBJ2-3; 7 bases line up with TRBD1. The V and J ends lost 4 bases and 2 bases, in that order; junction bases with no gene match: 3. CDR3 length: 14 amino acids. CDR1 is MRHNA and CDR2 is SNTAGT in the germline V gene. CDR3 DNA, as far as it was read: TGTGCCAGCAGTGGGACAGGAAACACAGATACG. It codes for CASSGTGNTDT. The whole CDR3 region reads CASSGTGNTDTQYF.

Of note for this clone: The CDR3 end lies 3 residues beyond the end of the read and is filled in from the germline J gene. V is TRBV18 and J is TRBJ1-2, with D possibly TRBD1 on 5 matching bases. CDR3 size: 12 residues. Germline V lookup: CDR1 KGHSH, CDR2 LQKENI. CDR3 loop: CASQGADDDYTF. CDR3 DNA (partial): TGTGCCAGCCAGGGAGCTGACGACGAC.